What follows are 28 T cell receptor beta chains derived from one specimen sequenced in a study of cytomegalovirus exposure and HLA in healthy donors. The PCR used 60 Vbeta and 13 Jbeta primers. Data came from immunoSEQ multiplex PCR; TCRdb stores just in-frame clones and leaves some out. The data show about 120,000 clones, 65% to 80% seen once. The sample comprised PBMCs. These receptor sequences come from a female donor in good health and CMV-seronegative.

This sequence joins TRBV6-5 and TRBJ2-2; 7 nucleotides agree with TRBD1. Unmatched junction bases numbered 4, after V lost 2 bases and J lost 1 base. Germline V lookup: CDR1 MNHEY, CDR2 SVGAGI. The length of the CDR3 is 16 residues. DNA for the CDR3: TGTGCCAGCAGTTACCGGGACAGCTTGAACACCGGGGAGCTGTTTTTT. This encodes CASSYRDSLNTGELFF.

This clone appeared a single time. The chain is built from TRBV6-1 and TRBJ2-1; tentative D call: TRBD2 (6 bases). The CDR3 has 16 amino acids. Germline V gene sequence: CDR1 MNHNS, CDR2 SASEGT. The V end lost 3 bases, the J end lost 3 bases, and 15 bases lay between the germline ends. CDR3 amino acids: CASSDASSVYYNEQFF. The CDR3 coding sequence is TGTGCCAGCAGTGACGCCTCTAGCGTTTACTACAATGAGCAGTTCTTC.

This chain uses TRBV10-3 with TRBJ2-5, with TRBD1 identical over 9 bases. This CDR3 spans 14 amino acids. Germline CDR1 and CDR2: ENHRY and SYGVKD. Trimming removed 9 bases from V and 2 bases from J; junction bases left unmatched: 7. The CDR3 DNA is TGTGCCATTTGCCCCGGGACAGGGCAAGAGACCCAGTACTTC. Translating gives CAICPGTGQETQYF.

The chain has TRBV11-2 and TRBJ2-1, with D tentatively TRBD2 (6 bases). This CDR3 has 13 residues. Germline values: CDR1 SGHAT, CDR2 FQNNGV. V was trimmed by 0 bases and J by 14 bases, leaving 14 bases between them. The CDR3 nucleotides are TGTGCCAGCAGCTTAGATTACGGAGGGGTAGAGTTCTTC. This codes for CASSLDYGGVEFF.

The chain recombines TRBV9 with TRBJ2-2; 8 nucleotides line up with TRBD1. V was pared by 7 bases and J by 2 bases, with 10 bases of the junction left unmatched. Germline CDR1 and CDR2: SGDLS and YYNGEE. CDR3 length equals 16 residues. The CDR3 spells CASGKDRELNTGELFF. The CDR3 DNA reads TGTGCCAGCGGGAAGGACAGGGAACTAAACACCGGGGAGCTGTTTTTT.

The chain combines TRBV6-1 with TRBJ2-5; a possible D gene is TRBD1 (8 bases). Germline V gene data show CDR1 as MNHNS and CDR2 as SASEGT. V lost 4 bases, J lost 11 bases, and 29 bases lay in between. The CDR3 covers 17 residues. CDR3 sequence (DNA): TGTGCCAGCAGTGTCGAACGGGGGGCAGGGGGCCCCACCGCGCAGTACTTC. It specifies CASSVERGAGGPTAQYF.

This chain links TRBV6-1 with TRBJ1-1; 8 bases agree with TRBD1. CDR1 and CDR2 (germline): MNHNS, SASEGT. V trimming: 4 bases; J trimming: 3 bases; junction bases outside the gene matches: 4. The CDR3 runs to 14 residues. The CDR3 nucleotides read TGTGCCAGCAGTGCTGACAGGGGTGACACTGAAGCTTTCTTT. It encodes CASSADRGDTEAFF.

The genes are TRBV4-1 and TRBJ1-4; 10 nucleotides agree with TRBD1. Looked up from germline, CDR1 is MGHRA and CDR2 is YSYEKL. The CDR3 is 19 amino acids. Trimming cost V 3 bases and J 1 base; bases outside gene matches: 11. DNA for the CDR3: TGCGCCAGCAGCCAGGGGGGGACAGGGGAGTGGGTAACTAATGAAAAACTGTTTTTT. Translation: CASSQGGTGEWVTNEKLFF.

The rearrangement links TRBV18 to TRBJ1-6; the match to TRBD1 covers 9 bases. J lost 9 bases, V lost 5 bases, and 17 bases had no gene match. The germline V gene has CDR1 KGHSH and CDR2 LQKENI. This CDR3 has 18 residues. The CDR3 bases are TGTGCCAGCTCATCCACCAAGGACAGGGGCCTTCGGGGTTCACCCCTCCACTTT. Encoded protein: CASSSTKDRGLRGSPLHF.

This chain links TRBV2 with TRBJ1-5; TRBD1 aligns across 9 bases. V lost 6 bases, J lost 1 base, and 4 bases stayed unmatched. The CDR3 length is 15 residues. The germline gives CDR1 SNHLY, CDR2 FYNNEI. The CDR3 region is CASRRTGESNQPQHF. As DNA, the CDR3 is TGTGCCAGCAGAAGGACAGGGGAAAGCAATCAGCCCCAGCATTTT. The entire variable domain, with the rest obtained from reference TRBV2 and TRBJ1-5, is as follows: EPEVTQTPSHQVTQMGQEVILRCVPISNHLYFYWYRQILGQKVEFLVSFYNNEISEKSEIFDDQFSVERPDGSNFTLKIRSTKLEDSAMYFCASRRTGESNQPQHFGDGTRLSIL.

V gene TRBV29-1 combines with J gene TRBJ1-6, with D possibly TRBD1 on 5 matching bases. This CDR3 comprises 14 residues. Germline V gene lookup returns CDR1 SQVTM and CDR2 ANQGSEA. Trimming removed 3 bases from V and 8 bases from J, with 14 bases in between. CDR3 DNA sequence: TGCAGCGTTGACCATCAGGGTAGAGATTCACCCCTCCACTTT. It is translated as CSVDHQGRDSPLHF.

This chain uses TRBV5-4 with TRBJ2-5; 8 bases align to TRBD2. Losses at the gene ends were 4 bases for V and 4 bases for J; bases not matched to a gene: 6. The CDR3 extends over 14 amino acids. The V gene's germline CDR1 is SGHNT and CDR2 YYREEE (reference sequence). The CDR3 reads CASSTTSVGETQYF. CDR3 DNA: TGTGCCAGCAGCACGACTAGCGTTGGAGAGACCCAGTACTTC.

The J gene is TRBJ1-2, the V gene TRBV9, with D unclear. V gave up 2 bases and J gave up 1 base, with 9 bases separating them. The CDR3 is 14 amino acids. CDR1 and CDR2 from the germline V gene are SGDLS and YYNGEE. The CDR3 reads CASSVTDINYGYTF. For the CDR3, the DNA is TGTGCCAGCAGCGTCACCGACATTAACTATGGCTACACCTTC.

The chain employs TRBV6-1 and TRBJ2-3, with 8 bases identical to TRBD1. The CDR3 spans 15 residues. V trimming: 6 bases; J trimming: 0 bases; junction bases outside the gene matches: 5. Germline assignment: CDR1 MNHNS and CDR2 SASEGT. CDR3 residues: CASRRQGPSTDTQYF. In DNA, the CDR3 is TGTGCCAGCAGGAGACAGGGGCCTAGCACAGATACGCAGTATTTT.

The chain is built from TRBV10-3 and TRBJ1-1; a possible D gene is TRBD1 (6 bases). The germline CDR1 and CDR2 sequences are ENHRY and SYGVKD. V gave up 10 bases and J gave up 0 bases, with 18 bases separating them. This CDR3 has 15 amino acids. CDR3 nucleotides: TGTGCCACCCAGGGGACCGAAAGTTTGAACACTGAAGCTTTCTTT. This sequence encodes CATQGTESLNTEAFF.

The V call is TRBV4-3, the J call TRBJ1-6; TRBD1 matches at 7 bases. This CDR3 has 20 amino acids. The J segment lost 0 bases and the V segment lost 4 bases, leaving 15 bases of the junction unmatched. Germline V gene lookup returns CDR1 LGHNA and CDR2 YSLEER. The CDR3: CASSRRLPGTVSSYNSPLHF. As DNA, the CDR3 is TGCGCCAGCAGCCGGCGACTTCCCGGGACAGTGAGCTCCTATAATTCACCCCTCCACTTT.

V is TRBV7-8 and J is TRBJ2-5; weak D call: TRBD1 (6 bases). Germline V gives CDR1 SGHVS, CDR2 FQNEAQ. The CDR3 spans 15 residues. V was cut by 6 bases and J by 5 bases, with 19 bases left in between. CDR3 residues: CASRDGEGGRETQYF. The CDR3, as DNA: TGTGCCAGCAGGGACGGGGAAGGGGGAAGGGAGACCCAGTACTTC.

This clone was seen more than once but under ten times. This chain links TRBV7-2 with TRBJ2-7; D is undetermined. CDR3 size: 12 residues. Trimming took off 5 bases at V and 6 bases at J, with 11 bases between the two ends. CDR1 is SGHTA, CDR2 FQGNSA, per germline. CDR3 protein: CASSPEVGEQYF. The DNA of the CDR3 is TGTGCCAGCAGCCCAGAGGTCGGCGAGCAGTACTTC.

This rearrangement joins TRBV4-1 to TRBJ2-3, with 16 positions matching TRBD2. Germline CDR1 is MGHRA and CDR2 is YSYEKL. V dropped 4 bases and J dropped 0; count of bases not matched to a gene: 4. The CDR3 sequence is 18 residues long. The CDR3 bases are TGCGCCAGCAGCCGAGGGACTAGCGGGGGGGCAAGCACAGATACGCAGTATTTT. Its protein is CASSRGTSGGASTDTQYF.

This chain joins TRBV7-6 and TRBJ1-1; TRBD1 aligns across 10 bases. CDR3 size: 17 residues. Looked up from germline, CDR1 is SGHVS and CDR2 is FNYEAQ. Trimming at V came to 2 bases and at J to 2 bases, leaving 8 bases not matched to a gene. CDR3 amino acids: CASSLLRQGASNTEAFF. CDR3 DNA sequence: TGTGCCAGCAGCTTATTAAGACAGGGGGCCTCCAACACTGAAGCTTTCTTT. The whole variable domain, filled in from reference TRBV7-6 and TRBJ1-1, reads GAGVSQSPRYKVTKRGQDVALRCDPISGHVSLYWYRQALGQGPEFLTYFNYEAQQDKSGLPNDRFSAERPEGSISTLTIQRTEQRDSAMYRCASSLLRQGASNTEAFFGQGTRLTVV.

The rearrangement uses TRBV6-5 and TRBJ2-2; 7 positions match TRBD2. Trimming took 6 bases from V and 7 from J; bases not matched to a gene: 11. This CDR3 comprises 15 residues. Looked up from germline, CDR1 is MNHEY and CDR2 is SVGAGI. This chain's CDR3 is CASRAGLESGGELFF. CDR3 coding DNA: TGTGCCAGCAGGGCCGGACTAGAGTCGGGCGGGGAGCTGTTTTTT.

The chain has TRBV11-2 and TRBJ1-1; D ambiguous. Trimming stripped 4 bases from V and 3 bases from J, with 18 bases between. Germline V lookup: CDR1 SGHAT, CDR2 FQNNGV. The CDR3 is 16 residues long. CDR3 amino acids: CASSSGPGLRHTEAFF. Written as DNA, the CDR3 is TGTGCCAGCAGCTCCGGTCCTGGGCTTAGGCACACTGAAGCTTTCTTT.

This sequence joins TRBV5-8 and TRBJ2-3; D is unclear. The CDR3 runs 15 residues. The germline gives CDR1 SGHTS, CDR2 YDEGEE. Trimming pared 2 bases from V and 2 bases from J, leaving 12 bases between. CDR3 amino acids: CASSFRVTPTDTQYF. DNA for the CDR3: TGTGCCAGCAGCTTCCGTGTGACACCCACAGATACGCAGTATTTT.

The chain combines TRBV27 with TRBJ1-2; 8 bases are shared with TRBD1. Germline-derived CDR1 and CDR2 are MNHEY and SMNVEV (reference sequence). J was trimmed by 2 bases and V by 6 bases; bases with no gene match: 2. The CDR3 length is 13 residues. CDR3 protein: CASRGQGNYGYTF. CDR3 nucleotide sequence: TGTGCCAGCAGAGGACAGGGAAACTATGGCTACACCTTC.

J is TRBJ2-1 and V is TRBV27, with D perhaps TRBD2 (6 bases). Per germline, CDR1 MNHEY and CDR2 SMNVEV (reference sequence). V lost 6 bases and J 6 bases, leaving 9 bases between the germline ends. The CDR3 runs 12 residues. CDR3 nucleotide sequence: TGTGCCAGCAGCCCGACTAGCAATGAGCAGTTCTTC. It is translated as CASSPTSNEQFF.

The chain combines TRBV6-5 with TRBJ2-2, with TRBD1 matching over 7 bases. The CDR3 spans 16 residues. The germline gives CDR1 MNHEY, CDR2 SVGAGI. V trimming: 2 bases; J trimming: 5 bases; junction bases outside the gene matches: 8. The CDR3 DNA is TGTGCCAGCAGTTACAGCCAGGGGGTAAAGACCGGGGAGCTGTTTTTT. Its translation is CASSYSQGVKTGELFF.

The rearrangement joins TRBV2 to TRBJ2-1, with 8 bases identical to TRBD1. Germline CDR1 reads SNHLY; CDR2 reads FYNNEI. The V gene end was trimmed by 7 bases and the J gene end by 6 bases; junction bases not matched to a gene: 2. The CDR3 runs 12 residues. The chain's CDR3 is CASTTGGNEQFF. CDR3 coding DNA: TGTGCCAGCACTACAGGGGGCAATGAGCAGTTCTTC.

This chain joins TRBV6-5 and TRBJ1-1, with 7 bases that match TRBD1. Germline V gene sequence: CDR1 MNHEY, CDR2 SVGAGI. This CDR3 contains 14 residues. The trim removed 6 bases at V and 4 bases at J, leaving 8 bases unmatched. The CDR3 protein is CASRGQETSTEAFF. In DNA, the CDR3 is TGTGCCAGCAGAGGACAGGAAACGAGCACTGAAGCTTTCTTT.